This T cell receptor (beta chain) was sequenced for a study of blood T cell repertoires in COVID-19. Study background: T cells, B-cell-depleted T cells, or PBMCs provided the cDNA or gDNA that served as material.

In the study's own analysis: Estimation of nucleated cell counts was performed using reference gene primer amplification. TCRdb keeps only in-frame clones here, not all; method: immunoSEQ multiplex PCR. The D gene and trimming were derived from the DNA, and the V and J assignments and clone size from that table. The data show a few hundred thousand clones, under 95% seen once. The participants were between roughly 18 and 100 years old and came from roughly 24 US areas. The TCR comes from a woman in her 30s who had recovered from COVID-19. Source material: PBMCs or T cells enriched from blood (not recorded which).

The CDR3 sequence is CAITGASGNTIYF. CDR3 sequence (DNA): TGTGCCATTACAGGGGCATCTGGAAACACCATATATTTT. The J gene is TRBJ1-3, the V gene TRBV10-3, with 7 bases matching TRBD1. CDR1 ENHRY and CDR2 SYGVKD come from the germline V gene. V was pared by 9 bases and J by 1 base, with 3 bases of the junction left unmatched. The CDR3 covers 13 residues.